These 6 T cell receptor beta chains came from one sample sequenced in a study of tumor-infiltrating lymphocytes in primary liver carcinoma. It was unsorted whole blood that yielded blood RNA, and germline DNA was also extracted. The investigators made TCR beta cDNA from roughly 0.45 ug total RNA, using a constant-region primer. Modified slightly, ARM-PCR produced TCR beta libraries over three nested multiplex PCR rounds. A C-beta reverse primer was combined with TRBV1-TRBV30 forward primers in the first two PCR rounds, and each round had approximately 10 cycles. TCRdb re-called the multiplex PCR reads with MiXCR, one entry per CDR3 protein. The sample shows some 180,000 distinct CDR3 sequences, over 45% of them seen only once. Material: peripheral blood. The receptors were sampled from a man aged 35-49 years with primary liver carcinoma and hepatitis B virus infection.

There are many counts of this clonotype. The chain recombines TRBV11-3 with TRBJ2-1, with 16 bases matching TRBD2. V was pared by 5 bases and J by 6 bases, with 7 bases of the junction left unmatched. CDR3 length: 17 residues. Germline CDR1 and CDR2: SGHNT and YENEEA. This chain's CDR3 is CASSPGTSGRAINEQFF. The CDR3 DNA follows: TGTGCCAGCAGCCCGGGGACTAGCGGGAGGGCCATCAATGAGCAGTTCTTC.

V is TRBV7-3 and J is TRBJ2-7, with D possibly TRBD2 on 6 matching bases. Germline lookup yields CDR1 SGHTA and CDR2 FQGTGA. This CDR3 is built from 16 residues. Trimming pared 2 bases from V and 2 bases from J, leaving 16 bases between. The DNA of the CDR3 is TGTGCCAGCAGCTTAGATAGGTGGGAGGTTCCCTACGAGCAGTACTTC. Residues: CASSLDRWEVPYEQYF.

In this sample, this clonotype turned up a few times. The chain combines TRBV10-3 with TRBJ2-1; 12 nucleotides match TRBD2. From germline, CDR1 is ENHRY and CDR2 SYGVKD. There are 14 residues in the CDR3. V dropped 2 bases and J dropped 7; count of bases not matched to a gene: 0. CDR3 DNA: TGTGCCATCAGTGAGGGGACTAGCGGGAATGAGCAGTTCTTC. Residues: CAISEGTSGNEQFF.

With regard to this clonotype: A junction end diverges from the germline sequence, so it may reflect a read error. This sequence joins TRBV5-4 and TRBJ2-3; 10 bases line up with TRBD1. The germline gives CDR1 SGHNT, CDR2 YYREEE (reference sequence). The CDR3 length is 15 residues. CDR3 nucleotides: TGTGCCAGCAGCTTTCAGACAGGGGGCACAGATACGCGGTATTTT. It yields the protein CASSFQTGGTDTRYF.

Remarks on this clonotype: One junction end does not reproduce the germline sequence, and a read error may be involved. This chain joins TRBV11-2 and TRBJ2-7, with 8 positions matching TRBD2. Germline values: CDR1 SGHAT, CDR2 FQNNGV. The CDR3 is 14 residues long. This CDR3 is CTSGPAGGLLEQYF. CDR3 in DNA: TGTACCAGCGGCCCCGCGGGAGGCCTCCTGGAGCAGTACTTC.

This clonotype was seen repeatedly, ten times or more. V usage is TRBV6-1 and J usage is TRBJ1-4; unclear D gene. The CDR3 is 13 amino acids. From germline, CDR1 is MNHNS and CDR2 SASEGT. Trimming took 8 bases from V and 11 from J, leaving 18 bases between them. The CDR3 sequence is CASPESRSGKLFF. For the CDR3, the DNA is TGTGCCAGCCCTGAGAGTCGGTCGGGGAAACTGTTTTTT.